This T cell receptor (beta chain) comes out of a study of blood T cell repertoires in COVID-19 (TCRdb year 2020). Some background on the complete study: The collaborator samples originated in the United States, Italy and Spain and spanned the acute and convalescent phases of COVID-19. The prospective study material was composed of cDNA or gDNA derived from T cells, B-cell-depleted T cells, or PBMCs. The dataset comprised deeply sampled blood TCRbeta repertoires from subjects exposed to, actively infected with, or recovered from COVID-19. A freely available public database, intended as a resource for researchers studying the immune response to SARS-CoV-2, is where the repertoires were released. The samples were drawn from two sources: the first 160 participants of the ongoing ImmuneRACE study, and 1,254 subjects contributed by 6 global collaborators. The sample metadata nearly always contained a de-identified subject ID, COVID-19 status, age in years and sex. Where HLA class I and class II types were available, the types were taken from metadata supplied by the sample provider, not from assay-based typing.

The immunoSEQ Assay, a bias-controlled multiplex PCR, was used to amplify TCRbeta CDR3 regions from genomic DNA. Turning to the authors' computational methods: Within the assay, amplification of reference gene primers was used to estimate how many nucleated cells each sample contained. To quantify the absolute abundance of each unique TCRbeta CDR3 rearrangement, sequence reads were collapsed and filtered. Productive Simpson clonality was computed per sample as the square root of Simpson's diversity index over productive rearrangements. TCRdb provides this immuneACCESS table in a form limited to in-frame rearrangements. Some clones are lacking; in checked studies, under half of them reflect an unresolved V gene, and why the rest are absent is not known. From that table come the V and J calls and clone size; the DNA was used to work out D and trimming. The sample includes 120,000 to 150,000 clones, with approximately 80% observed a single time. 10% to 15% of the sample lies in the top ten.

Concerning this clone itself: There is no known antigen for this receptor. No much larger clone exists at a distance of one base, and base qualities are not known.

CDR1 SGHAT and CDR2 FQNNGV were looked up in the germline V gene. From cysteine to phenylalanine, the CDR3 is 15 amino acids long. Of all the DNA, just the CDR3 is kept, 45 bases in frame from base 1. The V end loses 5 bases and the J end loses 0 bases, and a stretch of 11 bases separates them. Each collaborating institution followed its own protocols to collect whole blood in K2EDTA tubes. For TCRbeta analysis, collaborators shipped samples in one of three forms: frozen whole blood, isolated PBMCs, or DNA extracted from either of those sample types. Here is what the overall study found, with its caveats: The quantity of clinical and demographic metadata differed by source and by participant and was supplied without curation.

Rearrangement joined TRBV11-2 to TRBJ1-5; the D region possibly corresponds to TRBD1 (6 bases align). What was sequenced was peripheral blood. The receptor was derived from a man aged 55-75 years with active or convalescent COVID-19. The CDR3 corresponds to CASSPTGLSNQPQHF. The DNA reads as follows: TGTGCCAGCAGCCCTACAGGGCTTAGCAATCAGCCCCAGCATTTT.